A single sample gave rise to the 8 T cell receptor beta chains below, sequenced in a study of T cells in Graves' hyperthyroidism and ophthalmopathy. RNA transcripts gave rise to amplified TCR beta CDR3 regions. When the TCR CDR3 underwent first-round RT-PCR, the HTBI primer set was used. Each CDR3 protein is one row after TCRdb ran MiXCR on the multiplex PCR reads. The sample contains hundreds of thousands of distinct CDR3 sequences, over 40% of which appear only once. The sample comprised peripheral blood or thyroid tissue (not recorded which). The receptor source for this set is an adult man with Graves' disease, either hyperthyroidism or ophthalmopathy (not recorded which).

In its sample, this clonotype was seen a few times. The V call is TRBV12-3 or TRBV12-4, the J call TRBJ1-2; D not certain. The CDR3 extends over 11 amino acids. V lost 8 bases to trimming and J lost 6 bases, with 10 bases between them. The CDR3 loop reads CASLLGNGYTF. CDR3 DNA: TGTGCCAGCCTTTTGGGGAATGGCTACACCTTC.

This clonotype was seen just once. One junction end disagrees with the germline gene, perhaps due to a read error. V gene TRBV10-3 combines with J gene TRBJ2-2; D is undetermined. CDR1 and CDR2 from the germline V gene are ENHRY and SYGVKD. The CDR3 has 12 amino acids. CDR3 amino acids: CAIRELDGELFF. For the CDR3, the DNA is TGTGCCATCAGGGAGTTGGACGGGGAGCTGTTTTTT.

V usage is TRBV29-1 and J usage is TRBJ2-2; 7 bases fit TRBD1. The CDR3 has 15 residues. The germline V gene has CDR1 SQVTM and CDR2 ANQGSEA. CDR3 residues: CSATDRPANTGELFF. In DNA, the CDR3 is TGCAGTGCCACGGACAGGCCCGCGAACACCGGGGAGCTGTTTTTT.

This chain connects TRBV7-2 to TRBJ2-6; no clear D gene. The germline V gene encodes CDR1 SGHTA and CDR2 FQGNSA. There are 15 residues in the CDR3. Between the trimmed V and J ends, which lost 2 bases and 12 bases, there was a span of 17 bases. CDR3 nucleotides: TGTGCCAGCAGCTTATACCAACCTCCTCCCTCCGTCCTGACTTTC. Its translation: CASSLYQPPPSVLTF. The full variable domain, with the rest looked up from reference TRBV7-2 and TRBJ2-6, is GAGVSQSPSNKVTEKGKDVELRCDPISGHTALYWYRQSLGQGLEFLIYFQGNSAPDKSGLPSDRFSAERTGGSVSTLTIQRTQQEDSAVYLCASSLYQPPPSVLTFGAGSRLTVL.

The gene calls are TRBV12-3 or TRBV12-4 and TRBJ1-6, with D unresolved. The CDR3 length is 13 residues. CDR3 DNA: TGTGCTAGTGGTTTCAAGGAGAATTCACCCCTCCACTTT. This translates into CASGFKENSPLHF.

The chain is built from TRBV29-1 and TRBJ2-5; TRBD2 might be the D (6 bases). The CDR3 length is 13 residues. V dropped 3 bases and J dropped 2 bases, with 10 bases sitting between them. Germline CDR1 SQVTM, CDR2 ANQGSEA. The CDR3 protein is CSVDGGIQETQYF. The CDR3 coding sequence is TGCAGCGTTGACGGCGGGATACAAGAGACCCAGTACTTC. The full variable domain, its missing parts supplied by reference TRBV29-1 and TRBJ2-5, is SAVISQKPSRDICQRGTSLTIQCQVDSQVTMMFWYRQQPGQSLTLIATANQGSEATYESGFVIDKFPISRPNLTFSTLTVSNMSPEDSSIYLCSVDGGIQETQYFGPGTRLLVL.

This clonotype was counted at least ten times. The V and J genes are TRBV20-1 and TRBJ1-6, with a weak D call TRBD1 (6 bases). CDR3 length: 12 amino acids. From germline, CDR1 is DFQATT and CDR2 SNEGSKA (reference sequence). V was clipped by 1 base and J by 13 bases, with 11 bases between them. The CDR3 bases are TGCAGTGCTAGAGGGACAGATCTCCCCCTCCACTTT. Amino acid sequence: CSARGTDLPLHF.

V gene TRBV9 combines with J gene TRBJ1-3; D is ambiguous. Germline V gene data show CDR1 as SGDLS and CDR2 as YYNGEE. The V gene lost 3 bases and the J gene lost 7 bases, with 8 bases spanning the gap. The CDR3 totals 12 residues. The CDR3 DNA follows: TGTGCCAGCAGCGAGAGCCCGAACACCATATATTTT. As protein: CASSESPNTIYF.